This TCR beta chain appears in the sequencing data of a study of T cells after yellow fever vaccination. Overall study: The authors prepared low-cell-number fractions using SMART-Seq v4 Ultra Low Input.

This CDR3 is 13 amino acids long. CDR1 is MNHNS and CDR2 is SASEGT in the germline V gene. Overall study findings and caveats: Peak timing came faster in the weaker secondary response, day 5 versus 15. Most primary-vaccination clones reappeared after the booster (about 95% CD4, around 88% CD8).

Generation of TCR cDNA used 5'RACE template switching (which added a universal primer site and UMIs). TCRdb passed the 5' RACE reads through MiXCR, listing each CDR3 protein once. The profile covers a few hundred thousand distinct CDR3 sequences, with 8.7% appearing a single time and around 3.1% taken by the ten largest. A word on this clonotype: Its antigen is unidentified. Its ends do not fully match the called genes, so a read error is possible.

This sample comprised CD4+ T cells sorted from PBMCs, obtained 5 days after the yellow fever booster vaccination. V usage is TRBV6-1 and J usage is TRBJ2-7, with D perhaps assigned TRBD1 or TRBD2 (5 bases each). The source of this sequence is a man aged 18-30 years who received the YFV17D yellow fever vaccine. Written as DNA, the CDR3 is TGTGCCAGCGACCAGAGGGGCTCCCACGAGCAGTACTTC. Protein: CASDQRGSHEQYF.